This TCR beta chain is drawn from a study of OX40 agonist ivuxolimab in advanced cancers. About the full investigation: Ivuxolimab was a fully human IgG2 agonistic monoclonal antibody targeting the costimulatory receptor OX40 (CD134). Intravenous ivuxolimab was administered to patients every 2 weeks at six dose levels: 0.01, 0.1, 0.3, 1.5, 3 and 10 mg/kg. Among the 52 dose-escalation patients, about 20 had hepatocellular carcinoma, approximately 15 melanoma, 9 renal cell carcinoma and 9 head and neck cancer. The dose-escalation cohort was about 87% male with a mean age of approximately 60 years, ranging from roughly 20 to 80. Prior anti-PD-1, anti-PD-L1 or anti-CTLA-4 therapy was permitted, and checkpoint inhibitors had been received by about 36% of dose-escalation patients. Partial responses were achieved by three dose-escalation patients, of whom one had hepatocellular carcinoma and two had cutaneous melanoma. Peripheral TCRbeta sequencing was intended to test whether TCR sequence diversity was altered and clonal T-cell expansion was caused by ivuxolimab. The paper covers the monotherapy dose-escalation part of the phase I ivuxolimab trial, which included N of about 50 patients.

A remark on this clone: Its target antigen remains unknown. Nothing much larger sits one base from this clone, and base qualities are not available.

Genomic DNA was isolated from the sorted cells so that the TCRbeta CDR3 region could be sequenced. TCRbeta CDR3 regions were sequenced using the immunoSEQ Assay. Entries here come from immuneACCESS through TCRdb and include only in-frame sequences with V and J called. Some clones fail to appear in such tables; in the studies checked, an unresolved V gene covers under half of the shortfall, and the cause of the remainder is unknown. Present in this sample are 30,000 to 35,000 clones, around 92% of which were seen just once. The ten top clones hold 33% of the sample. Unmatched junction bases come to 4, with V trimmed by 5 bases and J by 0 bases. The germline V gene gives CDR1 as SGHNT and CDR2 as YENEEA. The CDR3 holds 16 amino acids from the cysteine to the phenylalanine. Only the CDR3 DNA is retained, 48 bases long and in frame from the first base. Results and caveats for the whole study, not just this receptor: Partial responders in the 0.1-3.0 mg/kg groups had among the lowest normalized peripheral clonal expansion, especially among CD8+ T cells. The antigen specificity of the clonally expanded peripheral T cells was not determined. Low levels of normalized T-cell clonal expansion were also seen in some patients who did not respond. On average, CD8+ T cells showed more expanded clones than CD4+ T cells after ivuxolimab. At doses from 0.1 to 3.0 mg/kg, clonal expansion was seen in both CD4+ and CD8+ blood T cells between baseline and week 6.

The trial excluded patients who had a history of autoimmune disease or who were on systemic immunosuppression. In every dose cohort, peripheral blood was drawn for TCR sequencing at baseline, cycle 4 day 1, and cycle 7 day 1. Samples came from an open-label, multicenter, first-in-human phase I dose-escalation trial of ivuxolimab. Adults with locally advanced or metastatic melanoma, renal cell, hepatocellular, or head and neck squamous cell carcinoma were enrolled in the trial. Before TCR sequencing, CD4+ and CD8+ T cells were separately sorted from peripheral blood. Source: CD4+ or CD8+ T cells sorted from blood, taken in a trial of the OX40 agonist ivuxolimab. The receptor was derived from an adult with an advanced solid tumor such as melanoma, head and neck, liver or kidney cancer. The receptor chain draws on TRBV11-3 and TRBJ1-4; the central 9 bases match TRBD1. The CDR3 protein: CASSGTGLATNEKLFF. The sequence in DNA is TGTGCCAGCAGCGGGACAGGGCTGGCAACTAATGAAAAACTGTTTTTT.